The sequence of this TCR beta chain was determined in a study of siplizumab effects on memory and regulatory T cells. General study findings and limits: The study found naive T cells seemingly more diverse than memory cells and seemingly major alloresponse contributors. Alloreactive sequences tracing back to unstimulated CD4+ memory cells fell significantly with siplizumab.

In the case of this clone: Its matching antigen is unknown.

Repertoires were generated with immunoSEQ multiplex PCR, while TCRdb's copy carries only in-frame clones and drops some. The table includes fewer than 120,000 clones, roughly 92% detected once. V was trimmed by 4 bases and J by 0 bases, leaving 16 bases between them. This CDR3 has 17 residues. CDR1 and CDR2 from the germline V gene are SGHTA and FQGNSA. This clonotype originated in a human donor in good health. Material for sequencing was CD4+ T cells sorted from blood. The chain couples TRBV7-2 to TRBJ1-3, with D unclear. Here the CDR3 reads CASSSVPGVGSGNTIYF. CDR3 nucleotide sequence: TGTGCCAGCAGCTCGGTGCCGGGCGTAGGCTCTGGAAACACCATATATTTT. The complete variable domain, with remaining parts taken from reference TRBV7-2 and TRBJ1-3, reads GAGVSQSPSNKVTEKGKDVELRCDPISGHTALYWYRQSLGQGLEFLIYFQGNSAPDKSGLPSDRFSAERTGGSVSTLTIQRTQQEDSAVYLCASSSVPGVGSGNTIYFGEGSWLTVV.